The 17 T cell receptor beta chains presented below share a single source sample, sequenced in a study of OX40 agonist ivuxolimab in advanced cancers. Assay: immunoSEQ multiplex PCR; the TCRdb copy retains only in-frame clones and omits some. The data show 65,000 to 80,000 clones, around 92% seen once. Sample: CD4+ or CD8+ T cells sorted from blood, taken in a trial of the OX40 agonist ivuxolimab. The receptors were gathered from an adult with an advanced solid tumor such as melanoma, head and neck, liver or kidney cancer.

The chain has TRBV7-3 and TRBJ2-2; D call uncertain. This CDR3 has 13 amino acids. The germline V gene has CDR1 SGHTA and CDR2 FQGTGA. With 6 bases removed from V and 0 bases from J, the gap between germline ends came to 5 bases. The CDR3 sequence: CASSSPNTGELFF. Here the CDR3 DNA reads TGTGCCAGCAGTTCCCCGAACACCGGGGAGCTGTTTTTT.

V and J are TRBV5-1 and TRBJ2-5; 8 positions match TRBD2. Looked up from germline, CDR1 is SGHRS and CDR2 is YFSETQ. V shed 0 bases and J 5 bases; nucleotides not matched to a gene: 6. The CDR3 loop spans 15 amino acids. CDR3: CASSLGASGYETQYF. CDR3 DNA sequence: TGCGCCAGCAGCTTGGGAGCTAGCGGGTACGAGACCCAGTACTTC.

This clone was seen only once. The rearrangement joins TRBV19 to TRBJ1-1, with D possibly TRBD1 on 5 matching bases. The CDR3 spans 13 residues. CDR1 and CDR2 from the germline V gene are LNHDA and SQIVND (reference sequence). The ends were cut back, 1 base at V and 8 bases at J, with 11 bases in the middle. The CDR3, as DNA: TGTGCCAGTAGTATAGGACCCGGGGGAGAAGCTTTCTTT. As protein: CASSIGPGGEAFF.

The rearrangement links TRBV5-1 to TRBJ2-3; 7 bases align to TRBD1. The V gene's germline CDR1 is SGHRS and CDR2 YFSETQ. The V gene end was trimmed by 7 bases and the J gene end by 0 bases; junction bases not matched to a gene: 5. This CDR3 has 14 amino acids. CDR3 amino acids: CASLTGDSTDTQYF. The CDR3 DNA is TGCGCCAGCCTCACAGGGGATAGCACAGATACGCAGTATTTT.

The chain links TRBV23-1 to TRBJ2-1; 7 bases match TRBD1. TRBV23-1 is designated an ORF whose function remains uncertain. The CDR3 has 19 amino acids. Losses at the gene ends were 3 bases for V and 6 bases for J; bases not matched to a gene: 20. DNA for the CDR3: TGCGCCAGCAGTCACCGGGACAGAGGACCACCACTACTTGGCAATGAGCAGTTCTTC. It specifies CASSHRDRGPPLLGNEQFF.

The chain employs TRBV5-1 and TRBJ1-2; no clear D. CDR1 is SGHRS and CDR2 is YFSETQ in the germline V gene. The CDR3 covers 16 residues. V lost 0 bases and J lost 8, with 20 bases in between. As DNA, the CDR3 is TGCGCCAGCAGCTTGGAGGGCCCCATCTACGCCTCAGGCTACACCTTC. Translated: CASSLEGPIYASGYTF. Complete variable domain (other parts from reference TRBV5-1 and TRBJ1-2): KAGVTQTPRYLIKTRGQQVTLSCSPISGHRSVSWYQQTPGQGLQFLFEYFSETQRNKGNFPGRFSGRQFSNSRSEMNVSTLELGDSALYLCASSLEGPIYASGYTFGSGTRLTVV.

The genes are TRBV5-1 and TRBJ2-5; maybe TRBD1 (5 bases). Near its end, the DNA agrees better with TRBJ2-7, so the J call may be wrong. The CDR3 consists of 15 residues. The germline V gene encodes CDR1 SGHRS and CDR2 YFSETQ. This CDR3 reads CASSSGFSTSYEQYF. DNA for the CDR3: TGCGCCAGCAGCTCAGGGTTCTCAACTTCCTACGAGCAGTACTTC.

The CDR3 DNA reads TGTGCCAGCAGCTTAGATCAGGGTCAACGGTCACCCCTCCACTTT. Translation: CASSLDQGQRSPLHF. The chain employs TRBV7-3 and TRBJ1-6; D is possibly TRBD1 (5 bases). CDR3 size: 15 residues. Looked up from germline, CDR1 is SGHTA and CDR2 is FQGTGA. Trimming left V 2 bases short and J 10 bases short, with 15 bases between.

This chain connects TRBV10-2 to TRBJ1-1, with 7 bases matching TRBD1. The V segment lost 6 bases and the J segment 3 bases; nucleotides outside the gene matches: 4. The germline V gene has CDR1 WSHSY and CDR2 SAAADI. The CDR3 runs 13 residues. Here the CDR3 reads CASSRGIDTEAFF. The CDR3, as DNA: TGCGCCAGCAGCAGGGGGATCGACACTGAAGCTTTCTTT.

The chain links TRBV20-1 to TRBJ2-7, with D unresolved. V was clipped by 5 bases and J by 6 bases, with 11 bases between them. Germline V gives CDR1 DFQATT, CDR2 SNEGSKA (reference sequence). CDR3 size: 11 residues. In nucleotides, the CDR3 is TGCAGTGCTCTAGATCACGGCGAGCAGTACTTC. Translated: CSALDHGEQYF.

This clone was seen only once. The gene calls are TRBV4-1 and TRBJ2-1, with D perhaps TRBD2 (5 bases). The length of the CDR3 is 12 residues. Trimming shortened V by 3 bases and J by 13 bases, and 13 bases separated the two germline ends. The V gene's germline CDR1 is MGHRA and CDR2 YSYEKL. The CDR3 DNA reads as TGCGCCAGCAGCCACGTTCAGGACTTACAGTTCTTC. Residues: CASSHVQDLQFF.

This clone was detected only once. This rearrangement joins TRBV5-1 to TRBJ1-2; 10 positions agree with TRBD1. This CDR3 spans 19 amino acids. Germline loops: CDR1 SGHRS, CDR2 YFSETQ. V shed 4 bases and J 5 bases; nucleotides not matched to a gene: 20. The CDR3 protein is CASSPQLGTGDGERYGYTF. CDR3 DNA: TGCGCCAGCAGCCCCCAACTTGGGACAGGGGATGGGGAGCGTTATGGCTACACCTTC.

The chain has TRBV30 and TRBJ1-2; D perhaps matches TRBD1 (5 bases). This CDR3 spans 11 amino acids. Per germline, CDR1 GTSNPN and CDR2 SVGIG (reference sequence). V was clipped by 1 base and J by 7 bases, with 7 bases between them. CDR3 in amino acids: CAWSDGAGYTF. CDR3 sequence (DNA): TGTGCCTGGAGTGATGGGGCTGGCTACACCTTC. Full variable domain (remainder filled in from reference TRBV30 and TRBJ1-2): SQTIHQWPATLVQPVGSPLSLECTVEGTSNPNLYWYRQAAGRGLQLLFYSVGIGQISSEVPQNLSASRPQDRQFILSSKKLLLSDSGFYLCAWSDGAGYTFGSGTRLTVV.

V and J are TRBV28 and TRBJ2-3; 11 bases align to TRBD2. Germline V gene data show CDR1 as MDHEN and CDR2 as SYDVKM. The junction had 9 bases not matched to a gene; V was cut back by 7 bases and J by 3 bases. The CDR3 extends over 16 amino acids. In DNA form, the CDR3 reads TGTGCCAGCAATTCTGCCGGACTAGCGGGTACAGATACGCAGTATTTT. Its translation is CASNSAGLAGTDTQYF.

The chain has TRBV4-2 and TRBJ1-2; 8 bases are shared with TRBD1. The CDR3 is 17 residues long. Germline values: CDR1 LGHNA, CDR2 YNFKEQ. V dropped 1 base and J dropped 7; count of bases not matched to a gene: 14. CDR3 in DNA: TGTGCCAGCAGCCAAGGCAGGACAGGGTGGGATTATAGTGGCTACACCTTC. As protein: CASSQGRTGWDYSGYTF.

This rearrangement joins TRBV7-2 to TRBJ2-7; maybe TRBD1 (7 bases). This CDR3 comprises 15 residues. With 5 bases removed from V and 3 bases from J, the gap between germline ends came to 17 bases. CDR1 and CDR2 (germline): SGHTA, FQGNSA. CDR3 loop: CASSPRQGGVYEQYF. The CDR3, as DNA: TGTGCCAGCAGCCCGAGGCAGGGGGGAGTCTACGAGCAGTACTTC.

This chain uses TRBV28 with TRBJ2-3; possibly TRBD1 for D (6 bases). Germline loops: CDR1 MDHEN, CDR2 SYDVKM. The CDR3 is 15 residues long. V shed 8 bases and J shed 0 bases, with 15 bases lying between them. CDR3 coding DNA: TGTGCCAGCTCTACTACAGGGCGGAGCACAGATACGCAGTATTTT. Amino acid sequence: CASSTTGRSTDTQYF.